This TCR beta chain was captured in a study of T cells in women clearing cervical HPV infection. The overall study: Controls' single incident HPV16 infection cleared within 12 months without precancer.

CDR1 and CDR2 (germline): KGHSH, LQKENI. V lost 4 bases to trimming and J lost 5 bases; unmatched junction nucleotides: 6. The CDR3 is 14 residues long. For this clone: What it binds is not known. The read finishes 3 residues shy of the CDR3 end, and the germline J gene is used to complete it.

TCR beta CDR3 amplified by multiplex PCR from approximately 1,300 ng genomic DNA. The protocol was immunoSEQ multiplex PCR, while the TCRdb copy is restricted to in-frame clones and leaves out a portion. The sample is made up of 25,000 to 30,000 clones, and the top ten hold 2.5% to 3% of it. Points from the study as a whole: Repertoire richness, not evenness, was significantly elevated in CIN3+ cases versus controls. It is unknown whether associations predate infection; no effector/memory or HPV-specific sorting.

The chain couples TRBV18 to TRBJ1-2; 8 bases are a match to TRBD1. The sample was blood buffy coat. The receptor comes from a woman aged 18-70 years with a cervical HPV16 infection that either progressed to CIN3+ or cleared (not recorded which). CDR3 bases read: TGTGCCAGCTCACTCTCGGACAGGGCGTATGGC. It specifies CASSLSDRAYG. The whole CDR3 protein is CASSLSDRAYGYTF. Filled out from reference TRBV18 and TRBJ1-2, the complete variable domain reads NAGVMQNPRHLVRRRGQEARLRCSPMKGHSHVYWYRQLPEEGLKFMVYLQKENIIDESGMPKERFSAEFPKEGPSILRIQQVVRGDSAAYFCASSLSDRAYGYTFGSGTRLTVV.